The source of this T cell receptor (beta chain) is a study of early T cells in non-severe SARS-CoV-2 infection. This clonotype was detected only a few times. TCRdb processed the 5' RACE reads anew with MiXCR; each CDR3 protein has one entry. The profile covers fewer than 120,000 distinct CDR3 sequences, with 10% to 15% appearing a single time and about 3.8% taken by the ten largest. Sample: whole blood, taken at baseline. The clonotype was recovered from an adult who was a healthcare worker with PCR-confirmed SARS-CoV-2 infection or an uninfected control (not recorded which).

CDR3 coding DNA: TGTGCCAGCAGCTTAGAATTTTTGGGGCTTGGAAACACCATATATTTT. It yields the protein CASSLEFLGLGNTIYF. The chain is built from TRBV7-8 and TRBJ1-3, with D possibly being TRBD1 (5 bases). Germline-derived CDR1 and CDR2 are SGHVS and FQNEAQ. The CDR3 spans 16 residues. V dropped 1 base and J dropped 3 bases, with 13 bases sitting between them.